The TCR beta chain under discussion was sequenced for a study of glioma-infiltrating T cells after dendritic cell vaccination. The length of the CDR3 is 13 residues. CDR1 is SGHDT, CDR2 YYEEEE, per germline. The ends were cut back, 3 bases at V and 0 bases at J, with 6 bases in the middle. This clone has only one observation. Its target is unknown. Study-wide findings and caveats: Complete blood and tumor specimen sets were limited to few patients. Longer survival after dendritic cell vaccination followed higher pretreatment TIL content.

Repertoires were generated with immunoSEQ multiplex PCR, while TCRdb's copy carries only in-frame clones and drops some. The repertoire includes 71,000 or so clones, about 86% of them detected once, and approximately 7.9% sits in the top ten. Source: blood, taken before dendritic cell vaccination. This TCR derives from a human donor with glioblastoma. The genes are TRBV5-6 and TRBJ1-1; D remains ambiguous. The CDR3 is CASSYTVNTEAFF. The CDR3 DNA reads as TGTGCCAGCAGCTATACAGTGAACACTGAAGCTTTCTTT. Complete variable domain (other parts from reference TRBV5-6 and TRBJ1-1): DAGVTQSPTHLIKTRGQQVTLRCSPKSGHDTVSWYQQALGQGPQFIFQYYEEEERQRGNFPDRFSGHQFPNYSSELNVNALLLGDSALYLCASSYTVNTEAFFGQGTRLTVV.